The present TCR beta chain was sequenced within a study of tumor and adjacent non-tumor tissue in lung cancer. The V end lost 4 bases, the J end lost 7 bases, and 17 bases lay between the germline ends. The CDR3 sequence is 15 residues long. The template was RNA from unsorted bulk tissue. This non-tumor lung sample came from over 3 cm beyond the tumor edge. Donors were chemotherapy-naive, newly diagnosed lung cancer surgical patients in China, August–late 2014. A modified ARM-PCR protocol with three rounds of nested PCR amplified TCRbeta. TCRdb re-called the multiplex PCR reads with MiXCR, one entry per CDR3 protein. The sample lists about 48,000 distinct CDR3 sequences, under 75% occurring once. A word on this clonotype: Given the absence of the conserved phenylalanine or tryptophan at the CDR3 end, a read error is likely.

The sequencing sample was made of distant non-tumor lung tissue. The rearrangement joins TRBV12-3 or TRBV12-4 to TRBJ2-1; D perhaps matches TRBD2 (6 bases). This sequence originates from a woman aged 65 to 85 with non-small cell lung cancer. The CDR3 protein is CASSYTSGRFNEQFV. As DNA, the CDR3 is TGTGCCAGCAGTTATACTAGTGGGAGGTTTAATGAGCAGTTCGTC.